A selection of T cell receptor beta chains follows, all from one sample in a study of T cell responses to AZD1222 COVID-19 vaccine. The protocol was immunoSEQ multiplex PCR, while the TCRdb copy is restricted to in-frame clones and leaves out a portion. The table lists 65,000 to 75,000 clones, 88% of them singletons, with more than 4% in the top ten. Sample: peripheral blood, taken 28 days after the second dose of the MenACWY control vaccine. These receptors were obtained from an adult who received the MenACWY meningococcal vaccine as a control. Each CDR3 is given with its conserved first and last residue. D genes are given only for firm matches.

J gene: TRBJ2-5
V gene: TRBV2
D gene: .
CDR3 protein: CASSTQTVFQETQYF

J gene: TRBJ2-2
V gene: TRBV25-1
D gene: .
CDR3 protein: CASSDRVAGELFF

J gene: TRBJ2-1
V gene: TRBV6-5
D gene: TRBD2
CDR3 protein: CASRPSGGAGYEQFF

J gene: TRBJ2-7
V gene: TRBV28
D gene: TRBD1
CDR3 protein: CASSLPGTGDHEQYF

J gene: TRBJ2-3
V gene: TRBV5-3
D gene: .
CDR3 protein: CARRAESLNTQYF

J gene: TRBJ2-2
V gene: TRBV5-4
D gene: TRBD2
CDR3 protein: CASSLDFSGGIPGELFF

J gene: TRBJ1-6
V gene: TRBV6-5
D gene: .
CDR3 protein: CASSYAGNSPLHF

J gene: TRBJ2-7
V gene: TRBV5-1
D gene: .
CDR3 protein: CASSWDGYEQYF

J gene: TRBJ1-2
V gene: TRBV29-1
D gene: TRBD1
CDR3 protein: CSSGQDNYGYTF

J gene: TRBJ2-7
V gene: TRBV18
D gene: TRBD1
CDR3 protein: CASSQGQGARSGFEQYF

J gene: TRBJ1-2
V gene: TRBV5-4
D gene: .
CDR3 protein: CASSLETGLGYTF

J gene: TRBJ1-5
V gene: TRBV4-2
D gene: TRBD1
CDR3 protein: CASSRDRDQHF

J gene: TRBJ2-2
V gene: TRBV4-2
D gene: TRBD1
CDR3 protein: CASSQEGDRGTGELFF

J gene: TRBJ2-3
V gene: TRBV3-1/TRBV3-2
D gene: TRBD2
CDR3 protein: CASSPGLASDTQYF

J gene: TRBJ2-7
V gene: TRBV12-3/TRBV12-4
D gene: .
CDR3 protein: CATRRDTTYEQYF

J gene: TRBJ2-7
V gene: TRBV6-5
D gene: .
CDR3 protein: CASRRGDYEQYF

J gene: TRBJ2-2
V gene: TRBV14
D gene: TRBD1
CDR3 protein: CASSPQGAIGELFF

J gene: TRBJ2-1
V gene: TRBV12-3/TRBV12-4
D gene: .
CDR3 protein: CASSLANEQFF

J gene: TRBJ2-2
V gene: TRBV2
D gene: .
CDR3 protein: CASVWDSNTGELFF

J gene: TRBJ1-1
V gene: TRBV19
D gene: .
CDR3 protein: CASSASDGSTEAFF

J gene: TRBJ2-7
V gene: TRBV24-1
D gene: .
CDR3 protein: CATSDTGTSPREQYF

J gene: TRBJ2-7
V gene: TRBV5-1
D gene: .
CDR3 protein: CASSLEAGSYEQYF

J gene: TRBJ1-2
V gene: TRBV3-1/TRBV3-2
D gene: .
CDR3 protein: CASSQGPYIAYGYTF

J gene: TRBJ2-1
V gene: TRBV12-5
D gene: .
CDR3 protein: CASGLPTGDEQFF

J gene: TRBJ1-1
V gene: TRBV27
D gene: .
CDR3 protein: CASGSGGAGNTEAFF